This T cell receptor (beta chain) derives from a study of blood T cell repertoires in COVID-19. This clone was seen a few times. The CDR3 covers 15 residues. The V gene end was trimmed by 6 bases and the J gene end by 1 base; junction bases not matched to a gene: 6. The germline V gene encodes CDR1 LNHDA and CDR2 SQIVND (reference sequence). Source study methods: Cell counts per sample came from amplifying reference gene primers. Repertoires were generated with immunoSEQ multiplex PCR, while TCRdb's copy carries only in-frame clones and drops some. V and J calls and clone size are as listed in that table; D and trimming were resolved from the DNA. Altogether roughly 200,000 clones are present, under 90% being singletons, with the ten largest covering 7.5% to 9%.

The specimen was peripheral blood. V gene TRBV19 combines with J gene TRBJ1-5, with 7 bases identical to TRBD1. This clonotype was obtained from a woman older than 75 with COVID-19, enrolled during active disease. Here the CDR3 DNA reads TGTGCCAGTAGGGTCGACAGGGTAAGCAATCAGCCCCAGCATTTT. Encoded protein: CASRVDRVSNQPQHF.